Shown below are 22 T cell receptor beta chains from a single sample sequenced in a study of T cells expressing NK-cell markers. Following a re-call of the 5' RACE reads, TCRdb has one entry per CDR3 protein and lacks DNA. The sample table sets out some 410,000 distinct CDR3 sequences. Sequencing was performed on blood T cells: a sorted CD56 or NKG2C T cell subset, CD4+ or CD8+ T cells, or bulk PBMC T cells (not recorded which). The receptor source for this set is a woman aged 18 to 69 in good health.

This chain joins TRBV6-2 or TRBV6-3 and TRBJ1-2; TCRdb calls TRBD1, which cannot be checked without DNA. The CDR3 is 12 amino acids. Germline V lookup: CDR1 MNHEY, CDR2 SVGEGT. The CDR3 sequence: CASRDGNYGYTF.

This chain uses TRBV4-1 with TRBJ2-1; checking the TCRdb D call of TRBD2 is not possible without DNA. The CDR3 runs 14 residues. The germline V gene encodes CDR1 MGHRA and CDR2 YSYEKL. This CDR3 is CASSRRAGFDEQFF.

The rearrangement joins TRBV5-4 to TRBJ2-2. The CDR3 contains 14 residues. The V gene's germline CDR1 is SGHNT and CDR2 YYREEE (reference sequence). CDR3 sequence: CASSYETRTGELFF.

The J gene is TRBJ2-3, the V gene TRBV6-5; TCRdb's D call, TRBD1, is unchecked because there is no DNA. Germline CDR1 MNHEY, CDR2 SVGAGI. This CDR3 comprises 16 residues. CDR3 loop: CASSYYPRRNTDTQYF.

The chain combines TRBV12-3 or TRBV12-4 with TRBJ2-1; TCRdb lists TRBD1, though no DNA is available to test this call. The CDR3 extends over 14 amino acids. This CDR3 is CASSPLSRPNEQFF.

The J gene is TRBJ2-3, the V gene TRBV29-1; TCRdb's assignment of TRBD2 cannot be checked, as there is no DNA. The CDR3 totals 15 residues. CDR1 and CDR2 (germline): SQVTM, ANQGSEA. CDR3: CSVAGGGLVTDTQYF.

The chain combines TRBV12-3 or TRBV12-4 with TRBJ1-1; TCRdb's assignment of TRBD1 cannot be checked, as there is no DNA. The length of the CDR3 is 13 residues. The CDR3 sequence: CASRPDSYTEAFF.

J is TRBJ2-1 and V is TRBV6-6. Germline V gene lookup returns CDR1 MNHNY and CDR2 SVGAGI (reference sequence). The CDR3 has 12 amino acids. The CDR3 sequence: CASSYLSNEQFF.

The V gene is TRBV19, the J gene TRBJ2-6. CDR1 is LNHDA, CDR2 SQIVND, per germline (reference sequence). This CDR3 contains 12 residues. CDR3 loop: CASRVGANVLTF. The whole variable domain, filled in from reference TRBV19 and TRBJ2-6, reads DGGITQSPKYLFRKEGQNVTLSCEQNLNHDAMYWYRQDPGQGLRLIYYSQIVNDFQKGDIAEGYSVSREKKESFPLTVTSAQKNPTAFYLCASRVGANVLTFGAGSRLTVL.

The chain employs TRBV12-3 or TRBV12-4 and TRBJ1-5; the TRBD1 assignment by TCRdb is unverifiable without DNA. The CDR3 covers 15 residues. CDR3 amino acids: CASSPRTGSNQPQHF.

The chain joins TRBV5-5 to TRBJ2-1; TCRdb indicates TRBD2, and absent DNA this call remains unverified. There are 15 residues in the CDR3. Per germline, CDR1 SGHKS and CDR2 YYEKEE (reference sequence). The CDR3: CASSHGTSDYNEQFF. Complete variable domain (other parts from reference TRBV5-5 and TRBJ2-1): DAGVTQSPTHLIKTRGQQVTLRCSPISGHKSVSWYQQVLGQGPQFIFQYYEKEERGRGNFPDRFSARQFPNYSSELNVNALLLGDSALYLCASSHGTSDYNEQFFGPGTRLTVL.

V is TRBV20-1 and J is TRBJ2-1; the D gene TCRdb calls, TRBD2, cannot be checked with no DNA. The CDR3 covers 16 residues. CDR1 and CDR2 from the germline V gene are DFQATT and SNEGSKA (reference sequence). The CDR3 loop reads CSASGASGSSYNEQFF.

The chain employs TRBV5-1 and TRBJ2-2; with no DNA, the TCRdb D assignment of TRBD1 cannot be verified. Looked up from germline, CDR1 is SGHRS and CDR2 is YFSETQ. This CDR3 is built from 13 residues. This CDR3 reads CASRPRGVGELFF.

The chain uses TRBV27 and TRBJ1-4; TCRdb proposes TRBD1, but this gene call is untestable without DNA. Per germline, CDR1 MNHEY and CDR2 SMNVEV (reference sequence). The CDR3 covers 15 residues. CDR3 loop: CASSFQGRPNEKLFF.

The rearrangement uses TRBV20-1 and TRBJ1-5. This CDR3 is 12 amino acids long. Germline V gene lookup returns CDR1 DFQATT and CDR2 SNEGSKA (reference sequence). This CDR3 is CSARAPDQPQHF.

The chain links TRBV15 to TRBJ2-2; TCRdb returns TRBD2, unconfirmable since there is no DNA. CDR3 length: 15 amino acids. Germline V gene sequence: CDR1 LNHNV, CDR2 YYDKDF (reference sequence). The CDR3: CATCDSGGVTGELFF.

The rearrangement links TRBV7-2 to TRBJ2-5; lacking DNA, the TRBD1 call made by TCRdb goes unchecked. Per germline, CDR1 SGHTA and CDR2 FQGNSA. The CDR3 is 15 residues long. This chain's CDR3 is CASSPRQGGVETQYF.

The rearrangement links TRBV20-1 to TRBJ1-1; there is no DNA to check the TCRdb D call of TRBD1. This CDR3 has 13 residues. Looked up from germline, CDR1 is DFQATT and CDR2 is SNEGSKA (reference sequence). CDR3: CSASPPGGTEAFF.

This rearrangement joins TRBV5-1 to TRBJ1-1; without DNA, the TCRdb call of TRBD1 cannot be checked. The CDR3 totals 13 residues. Germline values: CDR1 SGHRS, CDR2 YFSETQ. CDR3 in amino acids: CAVSTNRDTEAFF.

The rearrangement uses TRBV28 and TRBJ2-1; TCRdb reports TRBD1, a call that lacks DNA to check it against. CDR3 length equals 13 residues. Per germline, CDR1 MDHEN and CDR2 SYDVKM. This chain's CDR3 is CASSSRTYNEQFF.

V is TRBV3-1 and J is TRBJ2-5; TCRdb indicates TRBD2, and absent DNA this call remains unverified. The CDR3 is made up of 11 amino acids. The germline V gene encodes CDR1 LGHDT and CDR2 YNNKEL (reference sequence). This CDR3 reads CASGPQETQYF.

The rearrangement uses TRBV4-3 and TRBJ2-7; TCRdb selects TRBD2, and the lack of DNA leaves this call unchecked. The CDR3 contains 15 residues. Looked up from germline, CDR1 is LGHNA and CDR2 is YSLEER. This CDR3 is CASSQSASGSYEQYF.